This T cell receptor beta chain was profiled in a study of neurological immune-mediated disorders. The sample's time point: technical triplicate 2. For the sorted libraries, around 1 million CD4+ or CD8+ T cells were used. Germline V gene sequence: CDR1 ENHRY, CDR2 SYGVKD. V was shortened by 7 bases and J by 3 bases, with 15 bases between the two germline ends. The length of the CDR3 is 14 residues. Synthesis of cDNA was performed by 5'RACE using 10-nucleotide random UMIs. TCRdb recomputed calls from the 5' RACE reads with MiXCR, one row per CDR3 protein. The sample includes 31,000 or so distinct CDR3 sequences, 13% of them seen just once. This clonotype was counted at least ten times. Its specificity is unknown. Whole-study findings and limits: Expanded clones shared no CDR3 amino acid sequences across subjects, suggesting private repertoires in all groups. Healthy controls had more TCR clonal expansion than multiple sclerosis, which showed the least, whereas HTLV-1-associated myelopathy showed the most.

This chain uses TRBV10-3 with TRBJ2-5; the D call may be TRBD1 or TRBD2 (5 bases each). Sequenced: CD4+ T cells from blood. This clonotype was sampled from a female donor with HTLV-1-associated myelopathy (HAM/TSP). The CDR3 loop is CAINTGLGEETQYF. The CDR3 region has the DNA TGTGCCATCAATACAGGACTGGGAGAAGAGACCCAGTACTTC.